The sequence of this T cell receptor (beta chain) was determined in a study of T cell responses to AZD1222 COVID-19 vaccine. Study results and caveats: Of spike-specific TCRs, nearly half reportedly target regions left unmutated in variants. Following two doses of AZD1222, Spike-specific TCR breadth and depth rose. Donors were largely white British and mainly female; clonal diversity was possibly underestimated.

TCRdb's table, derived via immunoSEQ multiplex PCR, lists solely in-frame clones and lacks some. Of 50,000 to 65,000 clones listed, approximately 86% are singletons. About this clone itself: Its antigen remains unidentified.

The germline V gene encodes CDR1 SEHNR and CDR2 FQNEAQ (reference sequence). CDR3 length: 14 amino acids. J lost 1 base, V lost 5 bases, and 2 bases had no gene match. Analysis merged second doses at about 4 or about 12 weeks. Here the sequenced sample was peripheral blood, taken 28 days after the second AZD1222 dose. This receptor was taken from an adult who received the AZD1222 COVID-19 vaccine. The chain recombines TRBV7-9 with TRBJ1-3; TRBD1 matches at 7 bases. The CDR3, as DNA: TGTGCCAGCAGCAAACAGGGGTCTGGAAACACCATATATTTT. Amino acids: CASSKQGSGNTIYF. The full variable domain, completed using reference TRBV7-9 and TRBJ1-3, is DTGVSQNPRHKITKRGQNVTFRCDPISEHNRLYWYRQTLGQGPEFLTYFQNEAQLEKSRLLSDRFSAERPKGSFSTLEIQRTEQGDSAMYLCASSKQGSGNTIYFGEGSWLTVV.